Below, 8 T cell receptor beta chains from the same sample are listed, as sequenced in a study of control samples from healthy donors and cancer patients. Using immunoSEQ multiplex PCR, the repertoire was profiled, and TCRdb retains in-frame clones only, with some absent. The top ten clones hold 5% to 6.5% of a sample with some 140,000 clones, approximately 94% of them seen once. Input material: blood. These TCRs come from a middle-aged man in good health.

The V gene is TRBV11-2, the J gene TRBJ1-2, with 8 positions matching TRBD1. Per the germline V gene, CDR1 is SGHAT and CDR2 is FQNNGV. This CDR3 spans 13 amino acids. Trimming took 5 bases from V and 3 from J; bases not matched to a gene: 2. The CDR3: CASSLQGDYGYTF. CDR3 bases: TGTGCCAGCAGCCTACAGGGGGACTATGGCTACACCTTC.

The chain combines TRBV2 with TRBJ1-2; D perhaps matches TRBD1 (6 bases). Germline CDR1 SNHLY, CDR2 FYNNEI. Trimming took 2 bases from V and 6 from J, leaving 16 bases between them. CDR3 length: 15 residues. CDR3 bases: TGTGCCAGCAGTGAATTGGGGGGGGGCCCGGATGGCTACACCTTC. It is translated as CASSELGGGPDGYTF.

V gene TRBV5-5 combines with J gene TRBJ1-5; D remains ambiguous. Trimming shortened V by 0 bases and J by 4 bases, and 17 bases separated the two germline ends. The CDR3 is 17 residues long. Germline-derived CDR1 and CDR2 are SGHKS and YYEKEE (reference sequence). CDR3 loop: CASSLGTDRRDNQPQHF. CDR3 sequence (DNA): TGTGCCAGCAGCTTGGGTACCGATCGTCGCGATAATCAGCCCCAGCATTTT.

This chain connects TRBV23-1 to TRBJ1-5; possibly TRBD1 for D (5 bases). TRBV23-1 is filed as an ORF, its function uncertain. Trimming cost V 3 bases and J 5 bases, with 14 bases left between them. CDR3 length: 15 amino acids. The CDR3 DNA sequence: TGCGCCAGCAGTCATGGGGACCAGAAGGATCAGCCCCAGCATTTT. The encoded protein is CASSHGDQKDQPQHF.

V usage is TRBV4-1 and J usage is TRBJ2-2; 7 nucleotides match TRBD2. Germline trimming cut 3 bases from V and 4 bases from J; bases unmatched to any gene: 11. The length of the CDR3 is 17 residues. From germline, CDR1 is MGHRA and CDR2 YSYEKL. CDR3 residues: CASSQDRPGLTTGELFF. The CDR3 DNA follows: TGCGCCAGCAGCCAGGATCGACCGGGACTAACCACCGGGGAGCTGTTTTTT.

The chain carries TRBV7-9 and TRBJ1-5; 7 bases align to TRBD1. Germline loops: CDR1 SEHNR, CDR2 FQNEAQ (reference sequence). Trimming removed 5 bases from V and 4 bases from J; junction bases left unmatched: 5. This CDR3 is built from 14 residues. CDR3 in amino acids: CASSPGQLNQPQHF. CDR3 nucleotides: TGTGCCAGCAGCCCGGGACAGCTTAATCAGCCCCAGCATTTT.

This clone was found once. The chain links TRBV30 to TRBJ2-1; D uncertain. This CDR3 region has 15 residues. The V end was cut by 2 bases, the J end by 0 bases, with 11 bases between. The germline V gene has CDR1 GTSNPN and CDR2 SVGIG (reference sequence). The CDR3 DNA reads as TGTGCCTGGAGTTCCGGACCCTACTCCTACAATGAGCAGTTCTTC. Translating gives CAWSSGPYSYNEQFF.

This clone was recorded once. CDR3 sequence: CASSLDRSEGGFTDTQYF. The CDR3 bases are TGTGCCAGCAGCTTAGATAGGTCGGAGGGGGGGTTCACAGATACGCAGTATTTT. The rearrangement joins TRBV11-2 to TRBJ2-3, with D maybe TRBD2 (7 bases). CDR3 size: 18 residues. Looked up from germline, CDR1 is SGHAT and CDR2 is FQNNGV. Trimming shortened V by 0 bases and J by 2 bases, and 18 bases separated the two germline ends.